This passage covers 4 T cell receptor beta chains from one sample sequenced in a study of cytomegalovirus exposure and HLA in healthy donors. 13 Jbeta primers and 60 Vbeta primers were used for the PCR. Sequenced by immunoSEQ multiplex PCR; TCRdb stores in-frame clones only, minus some. Found here are over 200,000 clones, nearly 80% of them singletons; the top ten hold less than 2%. The specimen sequenced was PBMCs. These receptor sequences come from a male donor in good health and CMV-seronegative.

V gene TRBV7-9 combines with J gene TRBJ2-7; D possibly corresponds to TRBD2 (5 bases). This CDR3 has 13 amino acids. V lost 0 bases and J lost 5, with 8 bases in between. CDR1 and CDR2 from the germline V gene are SEHNR and FQNEAQ (reference sequence). This chain's CDR3 is CASSLAVRDEQYF. The CDR3, as DNA: TGTGCCAGCAGCTTAGCGGTGAGGGACGAGCAGTACTTC.

CDR3 residues: CASSVGGRAFF. As DNA, the CDR3 is TGTGCCAGCAGTGTTGGGGGGAGGGCTTTCTTT. The rearrangement links TRBV2 to TRBJ1-1; maybe TRBD1 (5 bases). The CDR3 has 11 amino acids. Germline V gene lookup returns CDR1 SNHLY and CDR2 FYNNEI. The V end lost 4 bases, the J end lost 11 bases, and 11 bases lay between the germline ends. Using reference TRBV2 and TRBJ1-1 for the parts outside the CDR3, the full variable domain is EPEVTQTPSHQVTQMGQEVILRCVPISNHLYFYWYRQILGQKVEFLVSFYNNEISEKSEIFDDQFSVERPDGSNFTLKIRSTKLEDSAMYFCASSVGGRAFFGQGTRLTVV.

The chain links TRBV7-2 to TRBJ1-5; D not certain. The length of the CDR3 is 13 residues. Trimming stripped 4 bases from V and 5 bases from J, with 9 bases between. CDR1 is SGHTA, CDR2 FQGNSA, per germline. The CDR3: CASSSGNDQPQHF. The CDR3 DNA reads TGTGCCAGCAGCTCCGGGAACGATCAGCCCCAGCATTTT.

This chain links TRBV14 with TRBJ2-7, with D tentatively TRBD2 (5 bases). The CDR3 has 13 amino acids. The ends were cut back, 4 bases at V and 0 bases at J, with 7 bases in the middle. CDR1 is SGHDN and CDR2 is FVKESK in the germline V gene. The DNA for the CDR3 is TGTGCCAGCAGCCTCGGGGTCTCCTACGAGCAGTACTTC. Its protein is CASSLGVSYEQYF.